Shown below are 7 T cell receptor beta chains from a single sample sequenced in a study of blood T cell repertoires in COVID-19. Generated by immunoSEQ multiplex PCR, the TCRdb table keeps only in-frame clones and is missing some. The sample comprises about 180,000 clones, around 89% of which are singletons, and approximately 4% rests with the top ten. Sequencing was done on a sample of peripheral blood. The receptors originated from a woman younger than 45 with acute or convalescent COVID-19.

The chain couples TRBV6-5 to TRBJ2-1; D unresolved. CDR1 MNHEY and CDR2 SVGAGI come from the germline V gene. The CDR3 contains 11 residues. The V end lost 4 bases, the J end lost 15 bases, and 13 bases lay between the germline ends. The CDR3 nucleotides are TGTGCCAGCAGTTCCCCAGATGATGTGTTCTTC. Amino acid sequence: CASSSPDDVFF.

The rearrangement links TRBV4-1 to TRBJ2-2; D ambiguous. Trimming removed 6 bases at V and 1 base at J, with 6 bases between. The V gene's germline CDR1 is MGHRA and CDR2 YSYEKL. There are 13 residues in the CDR3. The CDR3 nucleotides read TGCGCCAGCAGACGGGTGAACACCGGGGAGCTGTTTTTT. This gives the protein CASRRVNTGELFF.

The chain couples TRBV18 to TRBJ2-6; D is possibly TRBD2 (6 bases). Per germline, CDR1 KGHSH and CDR2 LQKENI. This CDR3 has 14 residues. Trimming took off 8 bases at V and 4 bases at J, with 12 bases between the two ends. The CDR3 is CASRGLLGANVLTF. The CDR3 DNA reads TGTGCCAGCCGGGGGTTACTCGGGGCCAACGTCCTGACTTTC.

This clone was counted a single time. V usage is TRBV5-1 and J usage is TRBJ2-7; 11 bases map to TRBD2. The length of the CDR3 is 17 residues. J was trimmed by 7 bases and V by 4 bases; bases with no gene match: 16. The germline gives CDR1 SGHRS, CDR2 YFSETQ. This chain's CDR3 is CASSLQPTSGSGVEQYF. The CDR3 DNA reads TGCGCCAGCAGCCTCCAACCAACTAGCGGGAGCGGAGTGGAGCAGTACTTC.

The rearrangement links TRBV30 to TRBJ2-3; D remains ambiguous. From germline, CDR1 is GTSNPN and CDR2 SVGIG (reference sequence). Trimming took off 0 bases at V and 6 bases at J, with 25 bases between the two ends. The CDR3 totals 18 residues. For the CDR3, the DNA is TGTGCCTGGAGTGTATCTCGTCCGATAGGCCGGGTGAGGGATACGCAGTATTTT. Its protein product is CAWSVSRPIGRVRDTQYF.

The chain combines TRBV3-1 (or the pseudogene TRBV3-2) with TRBJ2-7, with TRBD2 identical over 11 bases. The CDR3 has 14 amino acids. Looked up from germline, CDR1 is LGHDT and CDR2 is YNNKEL (reference sequence). Trimming at V came to 6 bases and at J to 4 bases, leaving 5 bases not matched to a gene. The CDR3 is CASSKGTSGYEQYF. CDR3 nucleotides: TGTGCCAGCAGTAAAGGGACTAGCGGATACGAGCAGTACTTC.

V and J are TRBV30 and TRBJ2-3; D gene ambiguous. Germline V CDR1 and CDR2: GTSNPN, SVGIG (reference sequence). V was cut by 5 bases and J by 4 bases, with 10 bases left in between. The length of the CDR3 is 12 residues. The DNA of the CDR3 is TGTGCCTGGGGACCACTGCCAGATACGCAGTATTTT. Translation gives CAWGPLPDTQYF.